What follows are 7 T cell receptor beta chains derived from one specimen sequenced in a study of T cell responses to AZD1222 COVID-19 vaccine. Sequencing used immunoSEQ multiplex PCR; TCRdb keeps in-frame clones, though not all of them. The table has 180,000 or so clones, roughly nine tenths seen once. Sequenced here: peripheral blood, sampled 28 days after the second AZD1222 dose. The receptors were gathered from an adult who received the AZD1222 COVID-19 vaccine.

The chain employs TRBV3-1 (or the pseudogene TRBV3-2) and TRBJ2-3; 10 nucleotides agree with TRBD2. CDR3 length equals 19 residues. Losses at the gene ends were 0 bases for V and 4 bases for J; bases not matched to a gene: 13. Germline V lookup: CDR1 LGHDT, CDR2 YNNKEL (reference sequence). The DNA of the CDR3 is TGTGCCAGCAGCCAAGAAGTCTTCGGGACTAGCGTAAGTCCAGATACGCAGTATTTT. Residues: CASSQEVFGTSVSPDTQYF.

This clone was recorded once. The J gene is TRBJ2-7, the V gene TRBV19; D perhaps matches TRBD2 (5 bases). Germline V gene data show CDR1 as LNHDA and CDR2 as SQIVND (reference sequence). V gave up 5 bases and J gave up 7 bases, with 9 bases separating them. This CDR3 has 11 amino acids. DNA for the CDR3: TGTGCCAGTAGTCTAGGGAGAGAGCAGTACTTC. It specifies CASSLGREQYF.

In nucleotides, the CDR3 is TGTGCCAGCAGCCCTCGGGGGACAGGAGATGAAAAACTGTTTTTT. Translating gives CASSPRGTGDEKLFF. The chain recombines TRBV21-1 with TRBJ1-4; the table gives TRBD1 as D, unverified against the DNA. TRBV21-1 is annotated as a pseudogene. This CDR3 contains 15 residues.

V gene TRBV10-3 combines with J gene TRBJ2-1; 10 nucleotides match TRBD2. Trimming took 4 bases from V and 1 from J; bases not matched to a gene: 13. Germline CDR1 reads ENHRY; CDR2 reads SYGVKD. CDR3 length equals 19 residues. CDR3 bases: TGTGCCATCAGTGGAAGGGGATCCAGCGGGAGGGTGTCCTACAATGAGCAGTTCTTC. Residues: CAISGRGSSGRVSYNEQFF.

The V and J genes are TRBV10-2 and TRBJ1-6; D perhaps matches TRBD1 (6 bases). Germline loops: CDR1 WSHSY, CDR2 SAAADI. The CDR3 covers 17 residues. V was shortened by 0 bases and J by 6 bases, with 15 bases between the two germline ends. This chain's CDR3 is CASSESGANPLNSPLHF. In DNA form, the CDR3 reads TGCGCCAGCAGTGAGTCGGGGGCGAACCCCCTTAATTCACCCCTCCACTTT.

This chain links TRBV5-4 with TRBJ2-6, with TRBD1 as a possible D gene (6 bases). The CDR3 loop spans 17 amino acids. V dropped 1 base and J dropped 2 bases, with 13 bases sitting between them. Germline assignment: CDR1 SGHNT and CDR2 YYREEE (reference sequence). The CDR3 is CASSLLSGGAGANVLTF. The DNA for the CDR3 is TGTGCCAGCAGCTTGTTATCTGGGGGCGCTGGGGCCAACGTCCTGACTTTC.

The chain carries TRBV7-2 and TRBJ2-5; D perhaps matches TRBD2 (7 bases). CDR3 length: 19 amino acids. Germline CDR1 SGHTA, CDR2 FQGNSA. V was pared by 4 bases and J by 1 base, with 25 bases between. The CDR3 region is CASSSNDRRRGLLQETQYF. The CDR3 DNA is TGTGCCAGCAGCTCCAACGACAGGAGGCGGGGGCTACTCCAAGAGACCCAGTACTTC.